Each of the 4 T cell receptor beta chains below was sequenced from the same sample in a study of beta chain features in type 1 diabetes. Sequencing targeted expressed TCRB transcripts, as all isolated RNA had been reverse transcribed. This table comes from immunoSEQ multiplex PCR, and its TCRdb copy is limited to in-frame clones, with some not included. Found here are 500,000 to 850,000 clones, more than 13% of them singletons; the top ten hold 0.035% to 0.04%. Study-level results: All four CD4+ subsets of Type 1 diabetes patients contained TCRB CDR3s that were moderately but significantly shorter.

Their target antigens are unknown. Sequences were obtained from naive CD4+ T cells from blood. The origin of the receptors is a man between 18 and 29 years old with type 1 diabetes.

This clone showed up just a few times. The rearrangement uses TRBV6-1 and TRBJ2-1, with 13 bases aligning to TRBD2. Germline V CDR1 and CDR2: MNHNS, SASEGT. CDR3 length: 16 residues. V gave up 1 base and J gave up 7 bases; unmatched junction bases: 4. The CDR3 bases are TGTGCCAGCAGTGAAGAACTAGCGGGAGGGGGTAATGAGCAGTTCTTC. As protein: CASSEELAGGGNEQFF.

The CDR3 DNA reads as TGCAGCGATCTCCCGGGGGGAGAGGGTGGCTACACCTTC. It encodes CSDLPGGEGGYTF. V usage is TRBV29-1 and J usage is TRBJ1-2; D perhaps matches TRBD1 (5 bases). V was clipped by 7 bases and J by 7 bases, with 19 bases between them. The germline V gene encodes CDR1 SQVTM and CDR2 ANQGSEA. This CDR3 has 13 amino acids.

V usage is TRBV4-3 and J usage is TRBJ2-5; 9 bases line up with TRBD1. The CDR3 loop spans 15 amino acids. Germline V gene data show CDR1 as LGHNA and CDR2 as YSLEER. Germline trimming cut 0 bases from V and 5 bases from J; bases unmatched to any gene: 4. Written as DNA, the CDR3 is TGCGCCAGCAGCCAAGATCACAGGGGGCGGGAGACCCAGTACTTC. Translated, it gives CASSQDHRGRETQYF.

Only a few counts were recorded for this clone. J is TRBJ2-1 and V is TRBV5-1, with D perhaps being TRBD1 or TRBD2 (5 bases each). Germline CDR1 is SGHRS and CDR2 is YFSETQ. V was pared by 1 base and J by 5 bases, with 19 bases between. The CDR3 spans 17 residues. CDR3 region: CASSLMRGVQRHNEQFF. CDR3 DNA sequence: TGCGCCAGCAGCTTGATGAGAGGGGTCCAGCGGCACAATGAGCAGTTCTTC.